This TCR beta chain appears in the sequencing data of a study of cytomegalovirus exposure and HLA in healthy donors. Study-level points and caveats: Per a later analysis, 18,000 or so TCR beta sequences showed association with HLA alleles at 0.05 false discovery rate. Immune exposure was documented only through CMV serostatus.

Only a few counts were recorded for this clone. Its cognate antigen is unknown. This CDR3 region has 15 residues. A multiplex PCR was run with 60 Vbeta primers and 13 Jbeta primers. Clones were read by immunoSEQ multiplex PCR, and TCRdb kept only the in-frame ones, dropping some. The sample records some 120,000 clones, more than 15% being singletons. This sequence was found in a female donor in good health and CMV-seropositive. The sample taken for sequencing was PBMCs. The V and J genes are TRBV21-1 and TRBJ1-5; the table gives TRBD1 as D, unverified against the DNA. TRBV21-1 is a known pseudogene. The CDR3 nucleotides are TGTGCCAGCAGCAAACCGATACAGAGCAATCAGCCCCAGCATTTT. Its protein product is CASSKPIQSNQPQHF.